The T cell receptor (beta chain) described here comes from a study of Tregs in tolerant kidney transplant recipients. Unstimulated Tregs (CD4+CD25+CD127-) and CD4+CD25- non-Tregs were sorted from PBMCs. Notes on this clone: What it recognizes is unknown.

The CDR3 sequence is 13 residues long. Germline V gene sequence: CDR1 MGHDK, CDR2 SYGVNS. Trimming took 6 bases from V and 4 from J, leaving 12 bases between them. Whole-study findings and limits: No direct test of biological reproducibility was done here.

Assay used: immunoSEQ multiplex PCR; TCRdb lists only in-frame clones, some missing. The table shows about 240,000 clones, with around 82% occurring only once. This receptor was taken from a human donor in good health. Sequencing was carried out using CD4+ T cells from blood. V and J are TRBV25-1 and TRBJ1-2, with no clear D. Here the CDR3 reads CASRQDVPYGYTF. The DNA for the CDR3 is TGTGCCAGCAGGCAGGATGTCCCCTATGGCTACACCTTC.